The rows below give T cell receptor beta chains drawn from one sample of a study of blood T cell repertoires in COVID-19. Measured with immunoSEQ multiplex PCR; TCRdb has only the in-frame clones, and not every one. In the table there are more than 200,000 clones, about four fifths of which are singletons. Sequenced input: peripheral blood. These receptors all come from a woman aged 45-65 years with acute or convalescent COVID-19. Each CDR3 is given with its conserved first and last residue. A D gene is named only where the DNA matches it firmly. Not every row has a clone size; where given, it reads once, few, many or a size class.

J: TRBJ2-7; size: -; D: -; V: TRBV7-9; DNA: TGTGCCAGCAGCTTTCAGGGAACAGTCTCCTACGAGCAGTACTTC; CDR3: CASSFQGTVSYEQYF
J: TRBJ2-1; size: -; D: TRBD2; V: TRBV27; DNA: TGTGCCAGCAGTCCCGAGGTCCTAGCGGGAGGGAATGAGCAGTTCTTC; CDR3: CASSPEVLAGGNEQFF
J: TRBJ2-2; size: -; D: TRBD1; V: TRBV11-3; DNA: TGTGCCAGCAGCCCACGGACAGGGGGCGAGTCAGGGGAGCTGTTTTTT; CDR3: CASSPRTGGESGELFF
J: TRBJ1-2; size: -; D: -; V: TRBV12-3/TRBV12-4; DNA: TGTGCCAGCACCAACAACGGGGGAAATGGCTACACCTTC; CDR3: CASTNNGGNGYTF
J: TRBJ2-2; size: -; D: TRBD2; V: TRBV13; DNA: TGTGCCAGCAGCTTAGCGGGAGGCCCTACCGGGGAGCTGTTTTTT; CDR3: CASSLAGGPTGELFF
J: TRBJ2-5; size: once; D: -; V: TRBV29-1; DNA: TGCAGCGTGAGGGTTGGGGGGGCCAAGACCCAGTACTTC; CDR3: CSVRVGGAKTQYF
J: TRBJ1-3; size: -; D: -; V: TRBV29-1; DNA: TGCAGCGTTGACGGTGGAAACACCATATATTTT; CDR3: CSVDGGNTIYF
J: TRBJ2-2; size: -; D: TRBD2; V: TRBV2; DNA: TGTGCCAGCAGGGGGACTAGCGGGAGGAACGGGGAGCTGTTTTTT; CDR3: CASRGTSGRNGELFF
J: TRBJ1-5; size: -; D: -; V: TRBV3-1/TRBV3-2; DNA: TGTGCCAGCAGCCACGGGAGCAATCAGCCCCAGCATTTT; CDR3: CASSHGSNQPQHF
J: TRBJ2-5; size: -; D: TRBD2; V: TRBV5-1; DNA: TGCGCCAGCAGCTTGGGGTCTAGCGGGAGTGGGGAGACCCAGTACTTC; CDR3: CASSLGSSGSGETQYF
J: TRBJ1-1; size: -; D: -; V: TRBV5-1; DNA: TGCGCCAGCAGCTTGGCGGGGCAGGGACTGATGAACACTGAAGCTTTCTTT; CDR3: CASSLAGQGLMNTEAFF
J: TRBJ1-6; size: -; D: -; V: TRBV30; DNA: TGTGCCTGGAGTGTACTCCCGGGGAATTCACCCCTCCACTTT; CDR3: CAWSVLPGNSPLHF
J: TRBJ2-1; size: -; D: -; V: TRBV12-3/TRBV12-4; DNA: TGTGCCAGCAGTGGCCAGGGTGTTGGGGAGCAGTTCTTC; CDR3: CASSGQGVGEQFF
J: TRBJ2-3; size: once; D: -; V: TRBV19; DNA: TGTGCCAGTAGTATAGATCCGGGCACAGATACGCAGTATTTT; CDR3: CASSIDPGTDTQYF
J: TRBJ1-4; size: -; D: TRBD1; V: TRBV3-1/TRBV3-2; DNA: TGTGCCAGCAGCCCATTAGGGGGGACAGGGGAAAAACTGTTTTTT; CDR3: CASSPLGGTGEKLFF
J: TRBJ2-7; size: -; D: TRBD2; V: TRBV7-9; DNA: TGTGCCAGCAGCTCCGGAGCGGGAGGACAGAACGAGCAGTACTTC; CDR3: CASSSGAGGQNEQYF
J: TRBJ2-2; size: few; D: -; V: TRBV21-1; DNA: TGTGCCAGGGACTACGCGACTCTGAACACCGGGGAGCTGTTTTTT; CDR3: CARDYATLNTGELFF
J: TRBJ2-7; size: -; D: TRBD2; V: TRBV3-1/TRBV3-2; DNA: TGTGCCAGCAGCCAAGACTCTAGCGGGGCTTACGAGCAGTACTTC; CDR3: CASSQDSSGAYEQYF
J: TRBJ2-2; size: -; D: TRBD1; V: TRBV9; DNA: TGTGCCAGCAGCGCCAGACAGGGGGGTGACACCGGGGAGCTGTTTTTT; CDR3: CASSARQGGDTGELFF
J: TRBJ2-1; size: -; D: -; V: TRBV5-1; DNA: TGCGCCAGCAGCTTGGAAGGCCCCGCGGGCCCCAACAATGAGCAGTTCTTC; CDR3: CASSLEGPAGPNNEQFF
J: TRBJ2-3; size: once; D: -; V: TRBV14; DNA: TGTGCCAGCAGCCAAGATAGGGGTGCAGATACGCAGTATTTT; CDR3: CASSQDRGADTQYF
J: TRBJ2-7; size: -; D: TRBD2; V: TRBV3-1/TRBV3-2; DNA: TGTGCCAGCAGTGAAATAGCGGGAGGGCCCTACGAGCAGTACTTC; CDR3: CASSEIAGGPYEQYF
J: TRBJ2-7; size: -; D: TRBD1; V: TRBV29-1; DNA: TGCAGCGTGTGGGGACAGGGGGTACACGAGCAGTACTTC; CDR3: CSVWGQGVHEQYF
J: TRBJ1-4; size: -; D: TRBD1; V: TRBV6-5; DNA: TGTGCCAGCAGTTACACGACAGGGGAAAAACTGTTTTTT; CDR3: CASSYTTGEKLFF
J: TRBJ1-1; size: -; D: TRBD1; V: TRBV19; DNA: TGTGCCAGTAGTATAGCAGGGGGCAAGGGCACTGAAGCTTTCTTT; CDR3: CASSIAGGKGTEAFF
J: TRBJ1-4; size: -; D: -; V: TRBV6-5; DNA: TGTGCCAGCTCTGGGAGGCCCACTAATGAAAAACTGTTTTTT; CDR3: CASSGRPTNEKLFF
J: TRBJ2-3; size: -; D: -; V: TRBV7-2; DNA: TGTGCCAGCAGCTTAGTTCGGCGGAGCACAGATACGCAGTATTTT; CDR3: CASSLVRRSTDTQYF
J: TRBJ2-5; size: -; D: TRBD2; V: TRBV6-5; DNA: TGTGCCAGCGGGCCGGGACTAGCGGGGCAAGAGACCCAGTACTTC; CDR3: CASGPGLAGQETQYF
J: TRBJ1-1; size: -; D: -; V: TRBV5-1; DNA: TGCGCCAGCAGCTTGGCTACCAGGGCGACTGAAGCTTTCTTT; CDR3: CASSLATRATEAFF
J: TRBJ1-2; size: -; D: -; V: TRBV19; DNA: TGTGCCAGTAGCCAAGCGGGGGCCCAAGGGCAATATGGCTACACCTTC; CDR3: CASSQAGAQGQYGYTF
J: TRBJ2-1; size: -; D: TRBD2; V: TRBV4-1; DNA: TGCGCCAGCAGCCCCGGGACTAGCGGGAGGGCCTACAATGAGCAGTTCTTC; CDR3: CASSPGTSGRAYNEQFF
J: TRBJ2-7; size: -; D: -; V: TRBV11-2; DNA: TGTGCCAGCAGCCAGCGGAGCTCCTACGAGCAGTACTTC; CDR3: CASSQRSSYEQYF
J: TRBJ2-3; size: -; D: TRBD2; V: TRBV28; DNA: TGTGCCAGCAGTCTCAGACTAGCGGGAGCGTTAGATACGCAGTATTTT; CDR3: CASSLRLAGALDTQYF
J: TRBJ2-5; size: -; D: TRBD2; V: TRBV28; DNA: TGTGCCAGCAGAGACCTAGCGGCCCCTCAAGAGACCCAGTACTTC; CDR3: CASRDLAAPQETQYF
J: TRBJ2-1; size: -; D: TRBD2; V: TRBV19; DNA: TGTGCCAGTAGTATACGGCTAGCGGGGAGCAATGAGCAGTTCTTC; CDR3: CASSIRLAGSNEQFF
J: TRBJ1-4; size: -; D: -; V: TRBV10-3; DNA: TGTGCCATCAGGTCGACAGGCAATGAAAAACTGTTTTTT; CDR3: CAIRSTGNEKLFF